This TCR beta chain was recovered during a study of control samples from healthy donors and cancer patients. After removal of 0 bases from V and 4 bases from J, the junction contained 16 bases not matched to a gene. The CDR3 spans 20 residues. The germline V gene has CDR1 MNHEY and CDR2 SMNVEV (reference sequence). TCRdb keeps only in-frame clones here, not all; method: immunoSEQ multiplex PCR. Of 250,000 to 300,000 clones detected, over 70% appear once; the ten largest clones hold approximately 12%. The receptor was derived from a woman aged 60-75 years with lung cancer. The J gene is TRBJ2-1, the V gene TRBV27, with 9 bases identical to TRBD1. Sequenced: PBMCs. CDR3 coding DNA: TGTGCCAGCAGTTTATCGGCCCGTTACCCACAGGGGGCGAAATACAATGAGCAGTTCTTC. This sequence encodes CASSLSARYPQGAKYNEQFF.